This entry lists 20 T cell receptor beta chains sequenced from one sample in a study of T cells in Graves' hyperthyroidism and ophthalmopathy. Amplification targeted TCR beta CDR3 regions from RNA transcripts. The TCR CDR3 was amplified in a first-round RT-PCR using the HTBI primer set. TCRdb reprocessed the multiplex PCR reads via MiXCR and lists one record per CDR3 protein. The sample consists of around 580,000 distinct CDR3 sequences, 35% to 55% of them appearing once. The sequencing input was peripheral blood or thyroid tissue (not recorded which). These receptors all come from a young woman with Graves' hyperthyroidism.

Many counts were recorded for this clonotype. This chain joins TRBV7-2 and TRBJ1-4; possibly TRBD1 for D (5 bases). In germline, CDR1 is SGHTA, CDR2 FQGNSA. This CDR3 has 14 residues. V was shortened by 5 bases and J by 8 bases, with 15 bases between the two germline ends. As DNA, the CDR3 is TGTGCCAGCAGCATCGGGGGGGGTAGGGAAAAACTGTTTTTT. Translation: CASSIGGGREKLFF.

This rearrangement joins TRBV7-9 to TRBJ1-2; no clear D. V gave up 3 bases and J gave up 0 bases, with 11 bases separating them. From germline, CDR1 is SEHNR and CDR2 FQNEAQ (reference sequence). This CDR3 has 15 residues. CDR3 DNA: TGTGCCAGCAGCTTGAGGACTAGGCCTAACTATGGCTACACCTTC. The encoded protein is CASSLRTRPNYGYTF. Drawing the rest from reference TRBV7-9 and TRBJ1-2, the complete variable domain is DTGVSQNPRHKITKRGQNVTFRCDPISEHNRLYWYRQTLGQGPEFLTYFQNEAQLEKSRLLSDRFSAERPKGSFSTLEIQRTEQGDSAMYLCASSLRTRPNYGYTFGSGTRLTVV.

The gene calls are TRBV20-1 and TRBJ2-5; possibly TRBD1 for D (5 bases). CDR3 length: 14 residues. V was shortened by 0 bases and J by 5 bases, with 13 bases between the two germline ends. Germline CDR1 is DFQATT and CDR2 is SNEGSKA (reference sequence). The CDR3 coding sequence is TGCAGTGCTAGAGAGTACAGGCCGAGGGAGACCCAGTACTTC. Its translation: CSAREYRPRETQYF.

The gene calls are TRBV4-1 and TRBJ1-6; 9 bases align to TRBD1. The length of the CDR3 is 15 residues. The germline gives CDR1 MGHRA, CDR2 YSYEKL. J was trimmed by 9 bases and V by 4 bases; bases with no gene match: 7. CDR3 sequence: CASSREGTGLSPLHF. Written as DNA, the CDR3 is TGCGCCAGCAGCCGGGAAGGGACAGGGCTTTCACCCCTCCACTTT.

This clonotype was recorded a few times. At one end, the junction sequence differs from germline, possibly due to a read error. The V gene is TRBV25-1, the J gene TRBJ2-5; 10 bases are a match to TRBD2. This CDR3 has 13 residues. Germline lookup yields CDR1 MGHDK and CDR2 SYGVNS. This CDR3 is CASSEFWGGLAYF. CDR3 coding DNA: TGTGCCAGCAGTGAATTTTGGGGGGGACTAGCGTATTTC.

Here the CDR3 DNA reads TGTGCCACCAGTGTCCCAGACGGTAACTATGGCTACACCTTC. Translating it yields CATSVPDGNYGYTF. This sequence joins TRBV24-1 and TRBJ1-2; D is uncertain. Germline values: CDR1 KGHDR, CDR2 SFDVKD. V gave up 5 bases and J gave up 1 base, with 10 bases separating them. The CDR3 totals 14 residues.

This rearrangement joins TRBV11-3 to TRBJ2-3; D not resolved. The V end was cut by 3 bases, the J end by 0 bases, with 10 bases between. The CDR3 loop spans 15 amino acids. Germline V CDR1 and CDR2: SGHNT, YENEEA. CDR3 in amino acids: CASSLESRSTDTQYF. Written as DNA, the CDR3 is TGTGCCAGCAGCTTGGAATCCCGTAGCACAGATACGCAGTATTTT.

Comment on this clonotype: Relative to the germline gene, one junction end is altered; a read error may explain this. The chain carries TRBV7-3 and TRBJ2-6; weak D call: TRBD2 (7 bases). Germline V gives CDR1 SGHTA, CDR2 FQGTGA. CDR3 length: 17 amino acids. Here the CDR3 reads CASSSLGGASEANVLTF. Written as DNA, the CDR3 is TGTGCCAGCAGCTCTTTGGGGGGGGCCTCTGAGGCCAACGTCCTGACTTTC.

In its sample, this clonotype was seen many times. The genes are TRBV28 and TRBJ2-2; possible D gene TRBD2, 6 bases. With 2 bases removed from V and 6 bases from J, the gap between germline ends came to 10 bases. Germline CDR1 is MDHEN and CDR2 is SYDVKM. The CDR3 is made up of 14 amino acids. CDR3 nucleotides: TGTGCCAGCAGTTTACAGGGAGGAGCCGGGGAGCTGTTTTTT. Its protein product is CASSLQGGAGELFF.

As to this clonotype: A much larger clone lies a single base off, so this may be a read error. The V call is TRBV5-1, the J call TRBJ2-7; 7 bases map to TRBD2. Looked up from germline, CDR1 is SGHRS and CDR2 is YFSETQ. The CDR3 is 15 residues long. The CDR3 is CASSWGGLGAYGQYF. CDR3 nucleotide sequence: TGCGCCAGCAGCTGGGGGGGACTCGGAGCCTACGGGCAGTACTTC. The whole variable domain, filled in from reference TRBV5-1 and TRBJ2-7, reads KAGVTQTPRYLIKTRGQQVTLSCSPISGHRSVSWYQQTPGQGLQFLFEYFSETQRNKGNFPGRFSGRQFSNSRSEMNVSTLELGDSALYLCASSWGGLGAYGQYFGPGTRLTVT.

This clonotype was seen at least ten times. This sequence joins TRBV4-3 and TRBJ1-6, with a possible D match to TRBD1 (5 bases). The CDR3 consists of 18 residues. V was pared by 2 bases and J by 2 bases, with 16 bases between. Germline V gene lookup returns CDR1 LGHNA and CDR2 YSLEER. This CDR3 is CASSQSQWGSPYNSPLHF. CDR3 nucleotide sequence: TGCGCCAGCAGCCAATCCCAATGGGGCTCCCCCTATAATTCACCCCTCCACTTT.

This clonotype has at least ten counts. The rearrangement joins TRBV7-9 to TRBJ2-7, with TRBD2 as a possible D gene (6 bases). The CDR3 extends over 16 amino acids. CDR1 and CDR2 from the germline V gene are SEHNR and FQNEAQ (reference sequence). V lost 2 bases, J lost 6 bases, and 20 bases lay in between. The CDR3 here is CASSLTQGLQQGEQYF. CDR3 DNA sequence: TGTGCCAGCAGCTTAACCCAGGGACTCCAGCAGGGCGAGCAGTACTTC.

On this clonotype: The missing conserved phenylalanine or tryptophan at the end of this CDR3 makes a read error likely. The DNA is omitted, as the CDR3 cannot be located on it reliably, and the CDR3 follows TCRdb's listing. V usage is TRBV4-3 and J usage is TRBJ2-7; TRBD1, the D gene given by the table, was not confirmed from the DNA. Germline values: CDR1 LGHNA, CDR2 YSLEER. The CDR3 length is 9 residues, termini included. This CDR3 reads CASSLLGVP.

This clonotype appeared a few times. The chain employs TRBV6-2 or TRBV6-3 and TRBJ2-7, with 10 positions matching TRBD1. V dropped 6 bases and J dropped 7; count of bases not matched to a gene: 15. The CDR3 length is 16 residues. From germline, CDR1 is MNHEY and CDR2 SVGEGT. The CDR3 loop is CASSEPGTGDVGEQYF. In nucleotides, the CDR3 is TGTGCCAGCAGCGAACCCGGGACAGGGGATGTGGGGGAGCAGTACTTC.

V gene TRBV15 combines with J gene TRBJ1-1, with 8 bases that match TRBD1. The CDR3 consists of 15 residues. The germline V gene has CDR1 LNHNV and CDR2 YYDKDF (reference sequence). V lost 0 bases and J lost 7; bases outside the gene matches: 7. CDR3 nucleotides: TGTGCCACCAGCAGAGATACGGGGACAGGCAATGAAGCTTTCTTT. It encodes CATSRDTGTGNEAFF.

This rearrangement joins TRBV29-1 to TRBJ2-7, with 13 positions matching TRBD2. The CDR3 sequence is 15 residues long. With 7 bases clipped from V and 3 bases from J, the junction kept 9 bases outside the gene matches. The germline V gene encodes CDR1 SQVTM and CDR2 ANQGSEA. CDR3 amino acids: CSAGTSGTEIYEQYF. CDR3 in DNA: TGCAGCGCCGGGACTAGCGGGACAGAAATCTACGAGCAGTACTTC.

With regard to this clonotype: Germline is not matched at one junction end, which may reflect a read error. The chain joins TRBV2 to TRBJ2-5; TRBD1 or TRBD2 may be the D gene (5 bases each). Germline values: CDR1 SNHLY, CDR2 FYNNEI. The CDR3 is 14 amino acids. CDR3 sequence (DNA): TGTGCCGGCAGTTTAGCGAGGGGTCGGGGGACCCAGTACTTC. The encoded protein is CAGSLARGRGTQYF.

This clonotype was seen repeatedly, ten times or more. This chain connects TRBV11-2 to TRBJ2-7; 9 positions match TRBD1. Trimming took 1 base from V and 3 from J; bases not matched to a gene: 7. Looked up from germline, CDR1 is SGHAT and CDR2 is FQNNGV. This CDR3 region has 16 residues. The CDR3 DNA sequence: TGTGCCAGCAGCTTAGGGGGGACAGGGTATCTCTACGAGCAGTACTTC. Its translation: CASSLGGTGYLYEQYF.

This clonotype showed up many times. The CDR3 DNA reads TGCAGTGCTAGCAGTAACGGCAACAAAGGCCTTTTCGGCGCTTTCTTT. Amino acids: CSASSNGNKGLFGAFF. The chain recombines TRBV20-1 with TRBJ1-1; D gene uncertain. Germline loops: CDR1 DFQATT, CDR2 SNEGSKA (reference sequence). The CDR3 covers 16 residues. With 3 bases removed from V and 11 bases from J, the gap between germline ends came to 28 bases.

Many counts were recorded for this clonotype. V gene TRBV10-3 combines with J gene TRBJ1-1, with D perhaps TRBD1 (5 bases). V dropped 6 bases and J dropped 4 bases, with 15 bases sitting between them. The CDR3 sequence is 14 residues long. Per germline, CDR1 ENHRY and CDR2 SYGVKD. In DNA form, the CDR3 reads TGTGCCATCAGGGAGGGTACGGGGGGCACTGAAGCTTTCTTT. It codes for CAIREGTGGTEAFF.